What follows are 22 T cell receptor beta chains derived from one specimen sequenced in a study of cytomegalovirus exposure and HLA in healthy donors. This PCR relied on a set of 60 Vbeta primers and 13 Jbeta primers. Only in-frame clones appear in the TCRdb table, and some are missing; sequencing was by immunoSEQ multiplex PCR. The data hold about 150,000 clones, with less than 85% observed a single time. The source material was PBMCs. The receptors were sampled from a man aged 45-60 years in good health and CMV-seropositive.

The V gene is TRBV6-5, the J gene TRBJ1-6; D is unresolved. The length of the CDR3 is 14 residues. V lost 5 bases and J lost 7, with 12 bases in between. CDR1 MNHEY and CDR2 SVGAGI come from the germline V gene. The CDR3, as DNA: TGTGCCAGCAGTGAGGCCCCTGGGAATTCACCCCTCCACTTT. Its protein is CASSEAPGNSPLHF.

CDR3 sequence: CATSIRSGSEQYF. CDR3 DNA: TGTGCCACCAGCATCCGGTCGGGGAGCGAGCAGTACTTC. The gene calls are TRBV15 and TRBJ2-7, with D maybe TRBD2 (5 bases). The germline gives CDR1 LNHNV, CDR2 YYDKDF (reference sequence). The V end lost 4 bases, the J end lost 6 bases, and 13 bases lay between the germline ends. This CDR3 has 13 amino acids. The variable domain in full, completed from reference TRBV15 and TRBJ2-7, reads DAMVIQNPRYQVTQFGKPVTLSCSQTLNHNVMYWYQQKSSQAPKLLFHYYDKDFNNEADTPDNFQSRRPNTSFCFLDIRSPGLGDTAMYLCATSIRSGSEQYFGPGTRLTVT.

This clone appeared a few times. The chain recombines TRBV30 with TRBJ1-6, with D possibly TRBD1 on 5 matching bases. The V gene lost 8 bases and the J gene lost 6 bases, with 20 bases spanning the gap. Per the germline V gene, CDR1 is GTSNPN and CDR2 is SVGIG (reference sequence). The CDR3 has 15 residues. In DNA form, the CDR3 reads TGTGCCGGCATGTCGGGGTACGGGGGTAATTCACCCCTCCACTTT. Translation gives CAGMSGYGGNSPLHF. Complete variable domain (other parts from reference TRBV30 and TRBJ1-6): SQTIHQWPATLVQPVGSPLSLECTVEGTSNPNLYWYRQAAGRGLQLLFYSVGIGQISSEVPQNLSASRPQDRQFILSSKKLLLSDSGFYLCAGMSGYGGNSPLHFGNGTRLTVT.

V usage is TRBV4-1 and J usage is TRBJ2-5; 12 bases are a match to TRBD2. J gave up 5 bases and V 1 base, and 5 bases lay outside the gene matches. This CDR3 spans 16 amino acids. From germline, CDR1 is MGHRA and CDR2 YSYEKL. CDR3 residues: CASSQASGRARETQYF. The CDR3 DNA is TGCGCCAGCAGCCAAGCTAGCGGGAGGGCGCGGGAGACCCAGTACTTC.

This clone was seen more than once but under ten times. The rearrangement links TRBV11-2 to TRBJ2-7; the match to TRBD2 covers 10 bases. V shed 6 bases, J shed 0 bases, and the junction held 11 bases outside the gene matches. The CDR3 is 17 residues long. The V gene's germline CDR1 is SGHAT and CDR2 FQNNGV. CDR3 protein: CASRYWGLAHSSYEQYF. The CDR3 nucleotides are TGTGCCAGCAGATACTGGGGACTAGCGCACAGCTCCTACGAGCAGTACTTC. Drawing the rest from reference TRBV11-2 and TRBJ2-7, the complete variable domain is EAGVAQSPRYKIIEKRQSVAFWCNPISGHATLYWYQQILGQGPKLLIQFQNNGVVDDSQLPKDRFSAERLKGVDSTLKIQPAKLEDSAVYLCASRYWGLAHSSYEQYFGPGTRLTVT.

This clone came up once. The chain links TRBV6-1 to TRBJ1-1, with D possibly matching TRBD1 (6 bases). In germline, CDR1 is MNHNS, CDR2 SASEGT. The CDR3 spans 13 residues. Trimming took off 5 bases at V and 5 bases at J, with 12 bases between the two ends. The DNA for the CDR3 is TGTGCCAGCAGTACAGGGTTTTGGACTGAAGCTTTCTTT. Amino acid sequence: CASSTGFWTEAFF.

J is TRBJ2-1 and V is TRBV25-1, with 7 bases aligning to TRBD1. In germline, CDR1 is MGHDK, CDR2 SYGVNS. There are 11 residues in the CDR3. The V gene end was trimmed by 6 bases and the J gene end by 9 bases; junction bases not matched to a gene: 2. CDR3 DNA sequence: TGTGCCAGCAGCCGGGACAGTGAGCAGTTCTTC. Amino acid sequence: CASSRDSEQFF.

The J gene is TRBJ2-6, the V gene TRBV5-1, with a tentative D call TRBD1 (6 bases). The CDR3 consists of 15 residues. CDR1 is SGHRS, CDR2 YFSETQ, per germline. With 4 bases removed from V and 2 bases from J, the gap between germline ends came to 10 bases. The CDR3 protein is CASSLNRAGANVLTF. The CDR3 DNA is TGCGCCAGCAGCCTAAACAGGGCTGGGGCCAACGTCCTGACTTTC.

This rearrangement joins TRBV11-3 to TRBJ2-2, with 11 bases fitting TRBD1. This CDR3 is 16 amino acids long. The V gene's germline CDR1 is SGHNT and CDR2 YENEEA. After removal of 2 bases from V and 4 bases from J, the junction contained 3 bases not matched to a gene. CDR3: CASSLQGQGGTGELFF. CDR3 coding DNA: TGTGCCAGCAGCTTACAGGGACAGGGGGGCACCGGGGAGCTGTTTTTT.

This chain uses TRBV7-8 with TRBJ1-1, with D possibly TRBD1 on 6 matching bases. The germline V gene encodes CDR1 SGHVS and CDR2 FQNEAQ. The length of the CDR3 is 15 residues. Trimming removed 1 base from V and 5 bases from J, with 14 bases in between. The CDR3: CASSLGGGARTEAFF. The CDR3 region has the DNA TGTGCCAGCAGCTTAGGAGGGGGGGCGCGGACTGAAGCTTTCTTT.

The chain carries TRBV6-6 and TRBJ1-2, with D unresolved. This CDR3 is built from 15 residues. The germline gives CDR1 MNHNY, CDR2 SVGAGI (reference sequence). V gave up 0 bases and J gave up 2 bases, with 10 bases separating them. Here the CDR3 reads CASSYSPPQNYGYTF. The CDR3 bases are TGTGCCAGCAGTTACTCGCCCCCACAGAACTATGGCTACACCTTC.

The chain carries TRBV5-5 and TRBJ1-5, with D uncertain. The germline V gene has CDR1 SGHKS and CDR2 YYEKEE (reference sequence). Trimming cost V 0 bases and J 2 bases, with 15 bases left between them. This CDR3 comprises 17 residues. The DNA of the CDR3 is TGTGCCAGCAGCTTGGCCTCTATGGGAGGAGGCAATCAGCCCCAGCATTTT. Protein sequence: CASSLASMGGGNQPQHF. Together with reference TRBV5-5 and TRBJ1-5, the CDR3 gives the full variable domain: DAGVTQSPTHLIKTRGQQVTLRCSPISGHKSVSWYQQVLGQGPQFIFQYYEKEERGRGNFPDRFSARQFPNYSSELNVNALLLGDSALYLCASSLASMGGGNQPQHFGDGTRLSIL.

This rearrangement joins TRBV29-1 to TRBJ2-7; 7 bases align to TRBD1. CDR1 and CDR2 from the germline V gene are SQVTM and ANQGSEA. The CDR3 runs 16 residues. J gave up 4 bases and V 1 base, and 13 bases lay outside the gene matches. The CDR3 is CSVEGIRGDRVYEQYF. The CDR3 coding sequence is TGCAGCGTTGAAGGCATTCGGGGCGACAGGGTATACGAGCAGTACTTC.

On this clone: One end of the junction fails to match germline, which may point to a read error. This chain joins TRBV10-3 and TRBJ1-4, with 7 bases that match TRBD1. From germline, CDR1 is ENHRY and CDR2 SYGVKD. The CDR3 runs 15 residues. CDR3 loop: CAISGPGQLGEKLSF. The CDR3 nucleotides are TGTGCCATCAGTGGACCGGGACAGTTGGGGGAAAAACTGTCTTTT.

The table lists this clone with a count of one. This rearrangement joins TRBV30 to TRBJ2-1, with TRBD2 matching over 10 bases. V shed 2 bases and J 4 bases; nucleotides not matched to a gene: 5. The CDR3 has 15 amino acids. Germline V lookup: CDR1 GTSNPN, CDR2 SVGIG (reference sequence). CDR3: CAWSSGLAEYNEQFF. The CDR3 nucleotides read TGTGCCTGGAGTTCCGGACTAGCGGAATACAATGAGCAGTTCTTC.

The chain carries TRBV19 and TRBJ1-5; D gene uncertain. The length of the CDR3 is 14 residues. The V gene lost 5 bases and the J gene lost 2 bases, with 10 bases spanning the gap. Germline V gives CDR1 LNHDA, CDR2 SQIVND (reference sequence). Here the CDR3 DNA reads TGTGCCAGTAGTCCATATACGGGCAATCAGCCCCAGCATTTT. Translated, it gives CASSPYTGNQPQHF.

CDR3 DNA sequence: TGCGCCAGCAGGACCGGGACTAGAGAAGAGACCCAGTACTTC. Translation gives CASRTGTREETQYF. The chain joins TRBV5-1 to TRBJ2-5; 8 nucleotides match TRBD2. V shed 5 bases and J 3 bases; nucleotides not matched to a gene: 6. This CDR3 is 14 amino acids long. Germline V gives CDR1 SGHRS, CDR2 YFSETQ.

The V and J genes are TRBV6-5 and TRBJ1-5, with 7 bases lining up with TRBD1. The CDR3 spans 13 residues. Unmatched junction bases numbered 7, after V lost 6 bases and J lost 8 bases. Germline CDR1 reads MNHEY; CDR2 reads SVGAGI. The CDR3 DNA reads TGTGCCAGCAGCCGGACAGGATTCAAGCCCCAGCATTTT. Its protein product is CASSRTGFKPQHF.

The rearrangement uses TRBV29-1 and TRBJ1-2; D is unclear. The CDR3 length is 13 residues. The V end was cut by 4 bases, the J end by 4 bases, with 13 bases between. Germline assignment: CDR1 SQVTM and CDR2 ANQGSEA. CDR3 coding DNA: TGCAGCGTTGGTGGGCAGCCTATCTATGGCTACACCTTC. This sequence encodes CSVGGQPIYGYTF.

V and J are TRBV10-3 and TRBJ2-7, with 7 bases that match TRBD1. Germline-derived CDR1 and CDR2 are ENHRY and SYGVKD. V shed 6 bases, J shed 0 bases, and the junction held 5 bases outside the gene matches. The CDR3 is 14 residues long. CDR3 amino acids: CAISLGQTSYEQYF. Here the CDR3 DNA reads TGTGCCATCAGCCTGGGACAGACCTCCTACGAGCAGTACTTC.

This sequence joins TRBV6-7 and TRBJ1-3; D is undetermined. TRBV6-7 is designated an ORF whose function remains uncertain. Trimming removed 0 bases from V and 2 bases from J, with 17 bases in between. The CDR3 loop spans 18 amino acids. In DNA, the CDR3 is TGTGCCAGCAGTTACTCGGGGAACCCGACTAGTCCTGGAAACACCATATATTTT. This gives the protein CASSYSGNPTSPGNTIYF.

The V call is TRBV27, the J call TRBJ2-1, with a possible D match to TRBD1 (6 bases). The CDR3 has 13 residues. Germline loops: CDR1 MNHEY, CDR2 SMNVEV (reference sequence). V lost 6 bases to trimming and J lost 8 bases, with 14 bases between them. This CDR3 reads CASRNRVSDEQFF. The CDR3 bases are TGTGCCAGCAGAAACAGGGTATCCGATGAGCAGTTCTTC.